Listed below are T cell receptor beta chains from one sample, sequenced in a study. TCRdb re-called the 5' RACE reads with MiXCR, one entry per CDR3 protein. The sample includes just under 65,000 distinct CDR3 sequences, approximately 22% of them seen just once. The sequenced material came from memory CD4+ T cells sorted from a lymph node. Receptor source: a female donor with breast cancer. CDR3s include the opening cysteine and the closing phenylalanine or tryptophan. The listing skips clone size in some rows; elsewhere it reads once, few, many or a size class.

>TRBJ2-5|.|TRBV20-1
CSARDSRTQKETQYF
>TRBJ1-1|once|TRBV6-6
CASSLQGHETEVFF
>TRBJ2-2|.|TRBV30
CAWSTGANTGELFF
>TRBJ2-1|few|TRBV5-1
CASSFQGNEQFF
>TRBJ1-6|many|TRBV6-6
CASRDRANSPLHF
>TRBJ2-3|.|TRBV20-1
CSAEGITDTQDF
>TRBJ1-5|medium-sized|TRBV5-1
CASSLDGGSYQPQHF
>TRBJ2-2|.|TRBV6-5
CASSPQGIVDTGELFF
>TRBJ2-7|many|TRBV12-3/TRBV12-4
CASSLYGYKEQYF
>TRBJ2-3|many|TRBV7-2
CASSFPAGNTDTQYF
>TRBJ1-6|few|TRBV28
CASSFRQANSPLHF
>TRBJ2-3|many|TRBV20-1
CSASSASGSGDTQYF
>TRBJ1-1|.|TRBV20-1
CSASGGTANTEAFF
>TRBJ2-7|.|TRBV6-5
CASTQGGTGAREQYF
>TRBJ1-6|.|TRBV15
CATSKGRGAESPLHF
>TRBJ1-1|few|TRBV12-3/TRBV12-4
CASSFNSGGTEAFF
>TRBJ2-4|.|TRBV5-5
CASSYRTGGSENIQYF
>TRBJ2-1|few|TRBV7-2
CASSLAPGNRNEQFF
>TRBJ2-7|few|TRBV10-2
CASRTGVSYEQYF
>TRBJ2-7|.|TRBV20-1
CSASDPRKGAEQYF
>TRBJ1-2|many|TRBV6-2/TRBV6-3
CASRDTTRYGYTF
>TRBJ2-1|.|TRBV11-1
CASSQGGGDYNEQFF
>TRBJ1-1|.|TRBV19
CASSMNSFMNTEAFF
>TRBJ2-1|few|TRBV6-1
CASSEAGRREQFF
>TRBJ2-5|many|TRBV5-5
CASSLTAGGGVTQYF
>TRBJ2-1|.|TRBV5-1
CASSLGLAGDNEQFF
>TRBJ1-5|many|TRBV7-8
CASSLPAGANQPQHF
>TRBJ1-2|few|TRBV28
CATLTPANYGYTF
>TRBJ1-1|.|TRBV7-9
CASSSQGYLNTEAFF
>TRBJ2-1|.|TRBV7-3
CASSLLGLGSQNEQFF
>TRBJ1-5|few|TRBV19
CASTLNFGDQPQHF
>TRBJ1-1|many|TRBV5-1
CASSLGVGTGENTEAFF
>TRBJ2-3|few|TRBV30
CAWKGTGSRTDTQYF
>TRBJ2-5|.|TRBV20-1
CSAPDALGETQYF
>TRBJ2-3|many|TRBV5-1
CASTPGQPTDTQYF
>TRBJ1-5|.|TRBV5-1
CASSLAPGAQQPQHF
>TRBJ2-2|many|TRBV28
CASSSPGRRGTGELFF
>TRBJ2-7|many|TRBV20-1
CSASRATYEQYF
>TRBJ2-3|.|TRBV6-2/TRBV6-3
CASSLQGLNTQYF
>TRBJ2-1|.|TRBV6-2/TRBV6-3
CASSIQRGGAEQFF
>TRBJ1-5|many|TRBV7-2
CASSATGGNNQPQHF
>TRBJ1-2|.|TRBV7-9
CASSKSGTIYGYTF
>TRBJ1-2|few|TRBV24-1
CATSDPNRGYTF
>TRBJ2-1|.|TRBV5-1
CASSLRMGYNEQFF
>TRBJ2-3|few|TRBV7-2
CASSPDWNTDTQYF
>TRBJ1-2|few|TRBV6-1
CASSERQSWGFTF
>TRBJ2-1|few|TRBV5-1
CASSLSGGRHNEQFF
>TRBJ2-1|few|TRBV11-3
CASSPTSGRASEQFF
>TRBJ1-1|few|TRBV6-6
CASSYNPRDTEAFF
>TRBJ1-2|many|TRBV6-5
CASSPGLQGYTF
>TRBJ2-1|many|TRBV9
CASSVAGGLANEQFF
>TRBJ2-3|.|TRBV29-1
CSVEMTGRDTQYF
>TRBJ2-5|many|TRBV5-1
CASQESSGSQTQYF
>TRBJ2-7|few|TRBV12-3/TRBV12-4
CASTRAGGPYEQYF
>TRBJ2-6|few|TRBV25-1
CASTRSSGANVLTF
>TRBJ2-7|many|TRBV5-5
CASRPTGGEQYF
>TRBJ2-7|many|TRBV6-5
CASSLKRGPSYEQYF
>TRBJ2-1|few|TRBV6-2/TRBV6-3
CASTLYNEQFF
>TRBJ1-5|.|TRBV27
CASSRVDSNQPQHF
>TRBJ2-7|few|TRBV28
CASSPPAGTSGSYEQYF